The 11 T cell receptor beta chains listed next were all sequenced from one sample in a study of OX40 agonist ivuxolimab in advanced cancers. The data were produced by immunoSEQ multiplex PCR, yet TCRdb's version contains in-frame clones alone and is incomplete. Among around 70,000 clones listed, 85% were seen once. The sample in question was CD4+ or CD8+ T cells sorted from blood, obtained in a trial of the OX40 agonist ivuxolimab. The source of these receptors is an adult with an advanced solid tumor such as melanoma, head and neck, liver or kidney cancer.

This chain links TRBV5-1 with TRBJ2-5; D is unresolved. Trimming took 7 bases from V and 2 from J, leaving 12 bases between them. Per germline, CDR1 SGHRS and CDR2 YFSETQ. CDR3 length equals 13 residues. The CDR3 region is CASGKLGQETQYF. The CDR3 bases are TGCGCCAGCGGAAAGTTGGGGCAAGAGACCCAGTACTTC.

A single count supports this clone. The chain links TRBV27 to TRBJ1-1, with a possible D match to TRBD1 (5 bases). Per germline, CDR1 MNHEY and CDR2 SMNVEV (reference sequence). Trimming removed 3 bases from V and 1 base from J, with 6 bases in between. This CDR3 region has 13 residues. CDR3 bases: TGTGCCAGCAGTTTTGGGGGGAACACTGAAGCTTTCTTT. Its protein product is CASSFGGNTEAFF.

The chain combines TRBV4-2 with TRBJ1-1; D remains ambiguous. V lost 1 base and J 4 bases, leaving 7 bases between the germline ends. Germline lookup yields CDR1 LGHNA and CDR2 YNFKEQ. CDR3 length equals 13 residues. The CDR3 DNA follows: TGTGCCAGCAGCCAAGTTGGGGTCACTGAAGCTTTCTTT. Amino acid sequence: CASSQVGVTEAFF.

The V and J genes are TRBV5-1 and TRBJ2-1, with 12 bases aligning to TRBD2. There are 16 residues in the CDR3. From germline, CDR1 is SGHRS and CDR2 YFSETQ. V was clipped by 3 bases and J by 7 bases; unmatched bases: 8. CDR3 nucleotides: TGCGCCAGCAGCTCTCCGGGACTAGCGGGTAGGAATGAGCAGTTCTTC. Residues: CASSSPGLAGRNEQFF. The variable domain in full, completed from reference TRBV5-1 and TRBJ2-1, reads KAGVTQTPRYLIKTRGQQVTLSCSPISGHRSVSWYQQTPGQGLQFLFEYFSETQRNKGNFPGRFSGRQFSNSRSEMNVSTLELGDSALYLCASSSPGLAGRNEQFFGPGTRLTVL.

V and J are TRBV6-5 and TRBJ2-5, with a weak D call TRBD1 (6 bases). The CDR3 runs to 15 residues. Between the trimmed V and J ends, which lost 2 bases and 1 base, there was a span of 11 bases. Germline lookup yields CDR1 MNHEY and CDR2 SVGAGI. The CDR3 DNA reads TGTGCCAGCAGTTACGGGACACGGACCCAAGAGACCCAGTACTTC. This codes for CASSYGTRTQETQYF.

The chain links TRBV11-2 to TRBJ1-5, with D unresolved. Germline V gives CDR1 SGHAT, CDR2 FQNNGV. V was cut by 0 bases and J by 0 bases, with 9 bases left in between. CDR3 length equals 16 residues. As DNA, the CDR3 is TGTGCCAGCAGCTTAGACGAGTTTGGTAGCAATCAGCCCCAGCATTTT. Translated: CASSLDEFGSNQPQHF. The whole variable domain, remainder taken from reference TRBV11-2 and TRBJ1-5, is EAGVAQSPRYKIIEKRQSVAFWCNPISGHATLYWYQQILGQGPKLLIQFQNNGVVDDSQLPKDRFSAERLKGVDSTLKIQPAKLEDSAVYLCASSLDEFGSNQPQHFGDGTRLSIL.

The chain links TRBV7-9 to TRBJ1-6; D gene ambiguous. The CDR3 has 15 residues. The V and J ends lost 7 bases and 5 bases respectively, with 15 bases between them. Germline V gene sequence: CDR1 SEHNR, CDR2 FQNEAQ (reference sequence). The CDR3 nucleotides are TGTGCCAGCACTCCGGGCAACGGGGATAATTCACCCCTCCACTTT. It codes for CASTPGNGDNSPLHF. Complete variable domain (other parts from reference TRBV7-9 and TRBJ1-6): DTGVSQNPRHKITKRGQNVTFRCDPISEHNRLYWYRQTLGQGPEFLTYFQNEAQLEKSRLLSDRFSAERPKGSFSTLEIQRTEQGDSAMYLCASTPGNGDNSPLHFGNGTRLTVT.

The CDR3 loop is CASSYVGSEETQYF. The CDR3 coding sequence is TGTGCCAGCAGTTACGTCGGGAGTGAAGAGACCCAGTACTTC. This chain links TRBV6-5 with TRBJ2-5; D might be TRBD2 (6 bases). CDR1 MNHEY and CDR2 SVGAGI come from the germline V gene. CDR3 length: 14 amino acids. Trimming took 2 bases from V and 3 from J, leaving 10 bases between them.

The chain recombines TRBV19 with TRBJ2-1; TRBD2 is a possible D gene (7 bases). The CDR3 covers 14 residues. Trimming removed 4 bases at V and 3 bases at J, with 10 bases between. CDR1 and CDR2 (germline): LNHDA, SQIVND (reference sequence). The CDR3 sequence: CASSRGGFYNEQFF. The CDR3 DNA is TGTGCCAGTAGTAGGGGGGGCTTCTACAATGAGCAGTTCTTC.

Written as DNA, the CDR3 is TGTGCCAGCACCACGAGCGGCAACACCGGGGAGCTGTTTTTT. Protein sequence: CASTTSGNTGELFF. The chain uses TRBV27 and TRBJ2-2, with D tentatively TRBD2 (5 bases). Germline CDR1 MNHEY, CDR2 SMNVEV (reference sequence). The CDR3 spans 14 residues. Trimming took 7 bases from V and 2 from J, leaving 11 bases between them.

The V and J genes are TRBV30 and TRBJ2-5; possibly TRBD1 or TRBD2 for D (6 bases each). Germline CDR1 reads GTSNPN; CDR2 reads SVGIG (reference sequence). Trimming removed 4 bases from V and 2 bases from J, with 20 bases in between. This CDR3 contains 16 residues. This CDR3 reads CAWKRGSGARQETQYF. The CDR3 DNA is TGTGCCTGGAAACGCGGGTCGGGGGCTAGACAAGAGACCCAGTACTTC.